This entry lists 5 T cell receptor beta chains sequenced from one sample in a study of blood T cell repertoires in COVID-19. Only in-frame clones appear in the TCRdb table, and some are missing; sequencing was by immunoSEQ multiplex PCR. Of roughly 200,000 clones in the sample, less than 85% were seen once. The specimen sequenced was peripheral blood. The receptors were sampled from a man aged 45-60 years who had recovered from COVID-19.

The rearrangement joins TRBV7-2 to TRBJ1-1; D perhaps matches TRBD1 (5 bases). The CDR3 has 14 amino acids. V lost 6 bases, J lost 4 bases, and 15 bases lay in between. CDR1 and CDR2 from the germline V gene are SGHTA and FQGNSA. Written as DNA, the CDR3 is TGTGCCAGCAGGCACCAGGGTCAGGGCACTGAAGCTTTCTTT. It codes for CASRHQGQGTEAFF.

The chain joins TRBV6-2 or TRBV6-3 to TRBJ1-2, with 9 bases matching TRBD1. The CDR3 has 14 residues. V shed 2 bases, J shed 9 bases, and the junction held 7 bases outside the gene matches. Germline V gene lookup returns CDR1 MNHEY and CDR2 SVGEGT. This CDR3 reads CASSYGQGKYRYTF. DNA of the CDR3: TGTGCCAGCAGTTACGGACAGGGGAAGTATCGCTACACCTTC.

This clone was counted only a few times. This same CDR3 is encoded by further DNA sequences in the sample. This chain connects TRBV12-5 to TRBJ2-6; TRBD1 aligns across 9 bases. This CDR3 comprises 16 residues. V dropped 5 bases and J dropped 2; count of bases not matched to a gene: 4. Germline V CDR1 and CDR2: LGHNT, FRNRAP. In DNA form, the CDR3 reads TGTGCTAGTGGTCCGGGACAGGGAACTGGGGCCAACGTCCTGACTTTC. Translation: CASGPGQGTGANVLTF.

CDR3 residues: CASSPSAAFNEKLFF. CDR3 nucleotides: TGTGCCAGTTCCCCGTCGGCGGCTTTTAATGAAAAACTGTTTTTT. This chain joins TRBV19 and TRBJ1-4; the D is unclear. The CDR3 sequence is 15 residues long. In germline, CDR1 is LNHDA, CDR2 SQIVND (reference sequence). Trimming stripped 8 bases from V and 4 bases from J, with 17 bases between.

V gene TRBV27 combines with J gene TRBJ1-4, with D tentatively TRBD1 (6 bases). CDR1 is MNHEY, CDR2 SMNVEV, per germline (reference sequence). The CDR3 is 14 residues long. V was clipped by 6 bases and J by 4 bases, with 12 bases between them. For the CDR3, the DNA is TGTGCCAGCAGCATAGGGGGTATTAATGAAAAACTGTTTTTT. Translating it yields CASSIGGINEKLFF.